The clone carrying this T cell receptor (beta chain) showed up many times. The protocol attached unique molecular identifiers to individual cDNA molecules. One entry per CDR3 protein, called by TCRdb with MiXCR from the 5' RACE reads. The sample holds approximately 22,000 distinct CDR3 sequences, roughly 4.4% seen once. This CDR3 region has 15 residues. The germline V gene encodes CDR1 DFQATT and CDR2 SNEGSKA (reference sequence). Trimming removed 1 base from V and 1 base from J; junction bases left unmatched: 4. The sample belongs to a study of early T cells in non-severe SARS-CoV-2 infection. Across the whole study: Bulk RNA taken from unsorted whole blood was sequenced, leaving chains unpaired.

This chain uses TRBV20-1 with TRBJ2-5, with TRBD2 matching over 9 bases. The clonotype was recovered from an adult who was a healthcare worker with PCR-confirmed SARS-CoV-2 infection or an uninfected control (not recorded which). The sequenced sample was whole blood. The CDR3 region is CSARVTSGFQETQYF. The CDR3 DNA sequence: TGCAGTGCTAGAGTTACTAGCGGGTTCCAAGAGACCCAGTACTTC.